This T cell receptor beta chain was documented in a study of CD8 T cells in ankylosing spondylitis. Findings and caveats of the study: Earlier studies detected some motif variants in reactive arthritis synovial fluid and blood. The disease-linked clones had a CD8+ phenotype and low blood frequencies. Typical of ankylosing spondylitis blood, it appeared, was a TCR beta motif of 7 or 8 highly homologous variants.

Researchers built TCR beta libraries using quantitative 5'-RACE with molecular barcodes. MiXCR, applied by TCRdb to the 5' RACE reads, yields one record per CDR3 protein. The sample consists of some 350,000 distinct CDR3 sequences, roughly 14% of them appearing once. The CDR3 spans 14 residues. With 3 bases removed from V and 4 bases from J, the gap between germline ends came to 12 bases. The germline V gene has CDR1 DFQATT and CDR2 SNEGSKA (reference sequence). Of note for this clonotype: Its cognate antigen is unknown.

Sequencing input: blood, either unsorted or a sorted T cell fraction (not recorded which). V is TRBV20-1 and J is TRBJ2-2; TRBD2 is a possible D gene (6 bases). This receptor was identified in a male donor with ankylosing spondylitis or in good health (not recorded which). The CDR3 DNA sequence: TGCAGTGCTAGGGATAGCGGATCCACCGGGGAGCTGTTTTTT. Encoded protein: CSARDSGSTGELFF.